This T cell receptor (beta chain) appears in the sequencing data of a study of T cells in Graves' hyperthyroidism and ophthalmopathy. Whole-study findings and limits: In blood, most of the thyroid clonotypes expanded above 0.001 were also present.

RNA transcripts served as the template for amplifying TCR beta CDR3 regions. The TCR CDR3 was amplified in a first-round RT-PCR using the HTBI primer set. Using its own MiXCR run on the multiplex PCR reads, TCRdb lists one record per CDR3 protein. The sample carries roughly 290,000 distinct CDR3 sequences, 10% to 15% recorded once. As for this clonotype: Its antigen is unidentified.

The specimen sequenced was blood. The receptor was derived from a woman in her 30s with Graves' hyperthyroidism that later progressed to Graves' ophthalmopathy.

CDR3 nucleotides: TGTGCCAGCAGCCATTACAGTTCCGGGACAGAGGAGACCCAGTACTTC. Translation gives CASSHYSSGTEETQYF. This chain uses TRBV5-8 with TRBJ2-5; 7 nucleotides align to TRBD1. The CDR3 extends over 16 amino acids. Germline CDR1 SGHTS, CDR2 YDEGEE. Trimming removed 4 bases from V and 5 bases from J; junction bases left unmatched: 14.